This TCR beta chain was documented in a study of blood T cell repertoires in COVID-19 (TCRdb year 2020). Regarding the complete study: Samples covering the acute and convalescent phases of COVID-19 were provided by collaborators in the United States, Italy and Spain. The material from the prospective study consisted of cDNA or gDNA derived from T cells, B-cell-depleted T cells, or PBMCs. Deeply sampled blood TCRbeta repertoires from subjects exposed to, actively infected with, or recovered from COVID-19 were included in the dataset. The repertoires were released in a freely available public database intended as a resource for research on the immune response to SARS-CoV-2. The samples were drawn from two sources: the first 160 participants of the ongoing ImmuneRACE study, and over 1,000 subjects contributed by 6 global collaborators. A de-identified subject ID, COVID-19 status, age in years and sex were almost always included in the sample metadata. Where HLA class I and class II types were available, the types were taken from metadata supplied by the sample provider, not from assay-based typing.

As for this clone: The specificity of this receptor is unknown. The record has no base qualities; no much larger clone is one base away. The sample has other DNA sequences that encode this CDR3 too.

The immunoSEQ Assay, a bias-controlled multiplex PCR, was used to amplify TCRbeta CDR3 regions from genomic DNA. From the authors' description of their analysis: The number of nucleated cells in each sample was estimated by amplification of reference gene primers within the assay. To quantify the absolute abundance of each unique TCRbeta CDR3 rearrangement, sequence reads were collapsed and filtered. For each sample, productive Simpson clonality was calculated as the square root of Simpson's diversity index over productive rearrangements. TCRdb holds this immuneACCESS table with in-frame rearrangements only. Some clones are missing; in checked studies, unresolved V genes explain under half, and the rest has no known cause. V and J calls plus clone size are reproduced from that table; the DNA served to infer D and trimming. The sample table lists 200,000 to 250,000 clones, roughly 87% of them with a count of one. The biggest ten clones account for about 6.3% of the sample.

Participants in the prospective study were aged about 18 to 95 years, lived in 24 United States geographic areas, and enrolled through a virtual design. In the prospective study, participants were assigned to cohorts based on the clinical history participants reported in a screening survey and a study questionnaire. Each participant in the prospective study had whole blood, serum and a nasopharyngeal or oropharyngeal swab collected by mobile phlebotomists. Participants in the prospective study had the option to provide additional blood draws and questionnaires over a roughly 2-month period. Before DNA extraction, prospective study blood samples were shipped either frozen or at room temperature. Cut back by 3 bases and 5 bases, the V and J ends lie 7 bases apart. Reading the germline V gene (reference sequence) gives CDR1 LGHDT and CDR2 YNNKEL. Taken from cysteine to phenylalanine, the CDR3 has 12 residues. Only the CDR3 part of the read is kept: 36 bases, read in frame from the first base.

Study-level results and caveats: Clinical and demographic metadata were provided uncurated, with the amount varying by source and participant.

The chain links TRBV3-1 (or the pseudogene TRBV3-2) with TRBJ2-5; 6 matching bases give a weak D call of TRBD2. The source material was PBMCs or T cells enriched from blood (not recorded which). The TCR originated in a woman in her 30s with acute COVID-19. The DNA is TGTGCCAGCAGCCACAGCGGGGAGACCCAGTACTTC. This translates into CASSHSGETQYF.